This section outlines one TCR beta chain sequence together with its context. The data are from a study of blood T cell repertoires in COVID-19. Across the study: Nucleic acid was either cDNA or gDNA, and it came from T cells, B-cell-depleted T cells, or PBMCs.

Clones were sequenced by immunoSEQ multiplex PCR, and TCRdb holds only the in-frame ones, with some missing. Of 130,000 or so clones in the sample, more than 70% were seen once. CDR1 and CDR2 from the germline V gene are SGHRS and YFSETQ. V lost 5 bases to trimming and J lost 4 bases, with 15 bases between them. CDR3 length: 14 residues. Material for sequencing was peripheral blood. The source of this sequence is a man older than 75 with active or convalescent COVID-19. This chain links TRBV5-1 with TRBJ2-5; D is unresolved. The CDR3 sequence: CASSRDSEGETQYF. In DNA form, the CDR3 reads TGCGCCAGCAGTCGTGACTCCGAAGGAGAGACCCAGTACTTC.